The sequence of this T cell receptor (beta chain) was determined in a study of blood T cell repertoires in COVID-19. V was clipped by 5 bases and J by 5 bases, with 19 bases between them. The CDR3 is 15 amino acids. From germline, CDR1 is SGHNT and CDR2 YYREEE (reference sequence). Participants were aged about 18 to 89 years from about two dozen US areas. Recovery among Cohort 3 donors was established by two negative PCRs, clearance, or symptom resolution. The data were produced by immunoSEQ multiplex PCR, yet TCRdb's version contains in-frame clones alone and is incomplete. This table has a few hundred thousand clones, about 86% appearing once.

The V and J genes are TRBV5-4 and TRBJ1-2, with D possibly matching TRBD1 (6 bases). This TCR came from a man aged 50-60 years who had recovered from COVID-19. Source material: PBMCs or T cells enriched from blood (not recorded which). CDR3 region: CASRSVGGRAYGYTF. The DNA of the CDR3 is TGTGCCAGCAGGTCGGTAGGGGGTCGGGCGTATGGCTACACCTTC.